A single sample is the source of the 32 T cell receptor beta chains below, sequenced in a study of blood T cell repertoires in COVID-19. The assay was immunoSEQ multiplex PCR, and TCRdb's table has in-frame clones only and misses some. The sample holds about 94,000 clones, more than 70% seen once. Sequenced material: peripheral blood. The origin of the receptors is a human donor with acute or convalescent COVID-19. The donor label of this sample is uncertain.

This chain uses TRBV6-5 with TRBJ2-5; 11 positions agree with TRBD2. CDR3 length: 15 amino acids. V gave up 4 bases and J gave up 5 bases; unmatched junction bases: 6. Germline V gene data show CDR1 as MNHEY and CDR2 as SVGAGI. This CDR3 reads CASSSGGLAEETQYF. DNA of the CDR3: TGTGCCAGCAGTTCGGGGGGACTAGCGGAGGAGACCCAGTACTTC.

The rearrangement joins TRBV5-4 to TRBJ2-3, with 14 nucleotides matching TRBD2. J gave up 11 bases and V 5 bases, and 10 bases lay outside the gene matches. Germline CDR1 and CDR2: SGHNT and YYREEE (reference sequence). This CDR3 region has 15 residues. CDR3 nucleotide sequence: TGTGCCAGCAGAAATCCGGGACTAGCGGGGGCGAGGCAGTATTTT. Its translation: CASRNPGLAGARQYF.

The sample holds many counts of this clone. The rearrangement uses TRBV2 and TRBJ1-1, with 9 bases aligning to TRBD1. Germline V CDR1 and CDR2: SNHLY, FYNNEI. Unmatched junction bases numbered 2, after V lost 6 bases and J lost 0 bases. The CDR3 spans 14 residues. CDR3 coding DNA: TGTGCCAGCAGGGACAGGGGTATGAACACTGAAGCTTTCTTT. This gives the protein CASRDRGMNTEAFF.

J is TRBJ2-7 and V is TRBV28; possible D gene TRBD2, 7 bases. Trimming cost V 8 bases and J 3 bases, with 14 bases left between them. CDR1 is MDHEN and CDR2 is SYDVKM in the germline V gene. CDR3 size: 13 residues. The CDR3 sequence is CASLGGGLYEQYF. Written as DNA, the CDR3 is TGTGCCAGCCTGGGGGGGGGCCTCTACGAGCAGTACTTC.

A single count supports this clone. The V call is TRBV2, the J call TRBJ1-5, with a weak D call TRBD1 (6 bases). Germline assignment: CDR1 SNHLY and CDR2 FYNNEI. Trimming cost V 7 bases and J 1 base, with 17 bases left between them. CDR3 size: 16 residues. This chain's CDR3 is CASKGNRALSNQPQHF. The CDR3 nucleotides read TGTGCCAGCAAAGGGAACAGGGCTTTAAGCAATCAGCCCCAGCATTTT.

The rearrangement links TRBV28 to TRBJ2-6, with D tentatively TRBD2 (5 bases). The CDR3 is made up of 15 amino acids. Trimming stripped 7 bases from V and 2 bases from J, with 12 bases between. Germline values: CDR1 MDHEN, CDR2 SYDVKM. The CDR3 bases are TGTGCCAGCACCCTCGCGAGGGCTGGGGCCAACGTCCTGACTTTC. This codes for CASTLARAGANVLTF.

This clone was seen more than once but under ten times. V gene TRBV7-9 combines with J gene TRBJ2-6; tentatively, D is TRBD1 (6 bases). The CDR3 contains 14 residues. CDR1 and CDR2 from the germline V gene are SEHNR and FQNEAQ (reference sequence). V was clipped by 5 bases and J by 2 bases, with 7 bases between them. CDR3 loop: CASSPGAGANVLTF. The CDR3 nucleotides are TGTGCCAGCAGCCCAGGGGCTGGGGCCAACGTCCTGACTTTC.

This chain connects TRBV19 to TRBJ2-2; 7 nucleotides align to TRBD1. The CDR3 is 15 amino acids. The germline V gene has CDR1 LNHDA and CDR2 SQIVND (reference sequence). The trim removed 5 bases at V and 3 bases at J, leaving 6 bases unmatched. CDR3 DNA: TGTGCCAGTAGTTCCCAAACAGGGGACACCGGGGAGCTGTTTTTT. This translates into CASSSQTGDTGELFF.

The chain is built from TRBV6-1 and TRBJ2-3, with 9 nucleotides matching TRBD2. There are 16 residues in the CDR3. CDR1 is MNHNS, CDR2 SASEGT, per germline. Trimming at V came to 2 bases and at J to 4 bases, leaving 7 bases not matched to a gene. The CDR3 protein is CASSEFGGGGADTQYF. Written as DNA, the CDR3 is TGTGCCAGCAGTGAATTTGGCGGGGGGGGAGCAGATACGCAGTATTTT.

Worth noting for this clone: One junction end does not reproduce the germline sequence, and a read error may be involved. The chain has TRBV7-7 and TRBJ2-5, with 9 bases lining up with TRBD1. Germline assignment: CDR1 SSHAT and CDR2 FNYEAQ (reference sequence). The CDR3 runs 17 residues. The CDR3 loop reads CASSLGLRGQGQETQYF. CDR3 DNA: TGTGCTAGCAGCTTAGGTCTCCGGGGACAGGGACAAGAGACCCAGTACTTC.

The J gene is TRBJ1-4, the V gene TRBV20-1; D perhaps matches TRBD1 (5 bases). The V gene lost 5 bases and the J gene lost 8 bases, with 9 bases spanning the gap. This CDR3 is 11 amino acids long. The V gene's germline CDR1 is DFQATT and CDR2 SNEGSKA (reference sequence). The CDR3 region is CSAPTDEKLFF. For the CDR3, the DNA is TGCAGTGCTCCGACAGACGAAAAACTGTTTTTT.

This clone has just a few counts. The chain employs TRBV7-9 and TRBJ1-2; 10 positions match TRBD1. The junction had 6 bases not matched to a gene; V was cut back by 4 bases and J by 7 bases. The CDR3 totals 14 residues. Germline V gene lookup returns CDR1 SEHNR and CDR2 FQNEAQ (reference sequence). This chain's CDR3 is CASSSTGGGGGYTF. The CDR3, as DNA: TGTGCCAGCAGCTCGACAGGGGGCGGAGGTGGCTACACCTTC.

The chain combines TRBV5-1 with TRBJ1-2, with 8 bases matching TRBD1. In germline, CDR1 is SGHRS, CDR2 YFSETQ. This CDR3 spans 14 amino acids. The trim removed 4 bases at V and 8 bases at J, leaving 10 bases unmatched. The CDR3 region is CASSPADRAGGYTF. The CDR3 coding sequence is TGCGCCAGCAGCCCCGCGGACAGGGCCGGGGGCTACACCTTC.

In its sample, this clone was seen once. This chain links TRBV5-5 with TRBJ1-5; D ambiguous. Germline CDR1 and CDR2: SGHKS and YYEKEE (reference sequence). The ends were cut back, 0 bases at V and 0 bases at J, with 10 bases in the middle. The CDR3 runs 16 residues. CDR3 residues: CASSLGTSNSNQPQHF. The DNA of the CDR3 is TGTGCCAGCAGCTTGGGAACGAGTAATAGCAATCAGCCCCAGCATTTT.

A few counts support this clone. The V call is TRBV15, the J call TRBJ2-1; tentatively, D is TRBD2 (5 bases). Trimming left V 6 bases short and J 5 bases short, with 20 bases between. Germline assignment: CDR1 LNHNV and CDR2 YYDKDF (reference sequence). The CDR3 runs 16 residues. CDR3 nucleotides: TGTGCCACCAGTTTTCTAACTAGTACCCCGAACAATGAGCAGTTCTTC. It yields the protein CATSFLTSTPNNEQFF. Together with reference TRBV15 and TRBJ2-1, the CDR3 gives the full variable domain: DAMVIQNPRYQVTQFGKPVTLSCSQTLNHNVMYWYQQKSSQAPKLLFHYYDKDFNNEADTPDNFQSRRPNTSFCFLDIRSPGLGDTAMYLCATSFLTSTPNNEQFFGPGTRLTVL.

The CDR3 sequence: CASSLGQPINYEQYF. CDR3 bases: TGTGCCAGCAGTCTAGGACAGCCGATTAACTACGAGCAGTACTTC. The V call is TRBV6-2 or TRBV6-3, the J call TRBJ2-7, with a weak D call TRBD1 (6 bases). Trimming stripped 5 bases from V and 3 bases from J, with 17 bases between. The CDR3 is made up of 15 amino acids. CDR1 is MNHEY, CDR2 SVGEGT, per germline.

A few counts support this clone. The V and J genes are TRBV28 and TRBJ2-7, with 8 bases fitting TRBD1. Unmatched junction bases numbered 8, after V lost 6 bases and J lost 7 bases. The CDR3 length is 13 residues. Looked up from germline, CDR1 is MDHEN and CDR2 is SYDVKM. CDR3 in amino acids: CASSPQGAREQYF. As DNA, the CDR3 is TGTGCCAGCAGCCCTCAGGGGGCGAGGGAGCAGTACTTC. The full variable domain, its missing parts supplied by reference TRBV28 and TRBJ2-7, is DVKVTQSSRYLVKRTGEKVFLECVQDMDHENMFWYRQDPGLGLRLIYFSYDVKMKEKGDIPEGYSVSREKKERFSLILESASTNQTSMYLCASSPQGAREQYFGPGTRLTVT.

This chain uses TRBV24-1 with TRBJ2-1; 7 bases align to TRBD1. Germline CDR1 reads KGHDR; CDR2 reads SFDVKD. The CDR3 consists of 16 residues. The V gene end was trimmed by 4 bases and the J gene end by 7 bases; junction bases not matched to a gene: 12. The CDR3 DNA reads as TGTGCCACCAGTGACCTTACCGAGACAGGGAAAAATGAGCAGTTCTTC. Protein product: CATSDLTETGKNEQFF.

In nucleotides, the CDR3 is TGTGCCTGGAGCGGTACAGGGGCTGCCTTCGAGCAGTACTTC. Residues: CAWSGTGAAFEQYF. The chain recombines TRBV30 with TRBJ2-7; 7 nucleotides agree with TRBD1. Trimming cost V 3 bases and J 6 bases; bases outside gene matches: 11. Germline V gene data show CDR1 as GTSNPN and CDR2 as SVGIG (reference sequence). This CDR3 has 14 residues.

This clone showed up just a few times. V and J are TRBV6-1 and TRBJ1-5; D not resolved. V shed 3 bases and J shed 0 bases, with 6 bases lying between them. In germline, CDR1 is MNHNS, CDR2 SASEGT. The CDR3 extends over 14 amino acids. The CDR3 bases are TGTGCCAGCAGTGAGTACAGTAGCAATCAGCCCCAGCATTTT. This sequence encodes CASSEYSSNQPQHF.

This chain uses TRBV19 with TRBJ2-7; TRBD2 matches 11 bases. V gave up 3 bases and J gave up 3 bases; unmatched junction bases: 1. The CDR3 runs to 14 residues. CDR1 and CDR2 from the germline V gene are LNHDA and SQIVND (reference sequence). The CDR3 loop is CASSMGTSGYEQYF. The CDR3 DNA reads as TGTGCCAGTAGTATGGGGACTAGCGGCTACGAGCAGTACTTC. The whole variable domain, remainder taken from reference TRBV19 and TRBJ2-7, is DGGITQSPKYLFRKEGQNVTLSCEQNLNHDAMYWYRQDPGQGLRLIYYSQIVNDFQKGDIAEGYSVSREKKESFPLTVTSAQKNPTAFYLCASSMGTSGYEQYFGPGTRLTVT.

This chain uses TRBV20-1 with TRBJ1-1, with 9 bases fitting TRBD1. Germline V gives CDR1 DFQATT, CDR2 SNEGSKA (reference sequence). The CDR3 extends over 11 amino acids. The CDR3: CSAAGQGLAFF. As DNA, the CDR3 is TGCAGCGCAGCGGGACAGGGTTTAGCTTTCTTT.

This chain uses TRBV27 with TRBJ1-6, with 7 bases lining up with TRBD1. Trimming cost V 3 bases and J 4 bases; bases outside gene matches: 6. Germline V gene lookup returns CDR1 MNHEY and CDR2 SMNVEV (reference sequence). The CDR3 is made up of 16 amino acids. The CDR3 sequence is CASSFLDRPYNSPLHF. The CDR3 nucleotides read TGTGCCAGCAGTTTTTTGGACAGGCCGTATAATTCACCCCTCCACTTT.

CDR3 in DNA: TGTGCCAGCACGATTTACAGGGGGGACTATAATAATTCACCCCTCCACTTT. This sequence encodes CASTIYRGDYNNSPLHF. J is TRBJ1-6 and V is TRBV21-1; the table calls TRBD1, which could not be checked here. TRBV21-1 is flagged as a pseudogene. There are 17 residues in the CDR3.

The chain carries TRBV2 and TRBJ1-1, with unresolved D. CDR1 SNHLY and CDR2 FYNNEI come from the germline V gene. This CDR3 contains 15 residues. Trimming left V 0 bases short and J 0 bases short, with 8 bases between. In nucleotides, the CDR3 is TGTGCCAGCAGTGAAGCGAATGGCCTGAACACTGAAGCTTTCTTT. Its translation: CASSEANGLNTEAFF.

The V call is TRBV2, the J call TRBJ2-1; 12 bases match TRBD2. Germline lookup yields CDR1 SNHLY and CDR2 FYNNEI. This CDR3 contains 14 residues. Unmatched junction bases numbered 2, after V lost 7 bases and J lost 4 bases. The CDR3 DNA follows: TGTGCCAGCAAAGGACTAGCGGGGTACAATGAGCAGTTCTTC. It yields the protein CASKGLAGYNEQFF.

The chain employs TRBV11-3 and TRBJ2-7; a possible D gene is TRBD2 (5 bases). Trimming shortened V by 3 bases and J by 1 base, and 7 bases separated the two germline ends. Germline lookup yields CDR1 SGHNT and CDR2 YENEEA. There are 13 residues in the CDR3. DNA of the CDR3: TGTGCCAGCAGCTTGAGGGCGTCCTACGAGCAGTACTTC. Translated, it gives CASSLRASYEQYF.

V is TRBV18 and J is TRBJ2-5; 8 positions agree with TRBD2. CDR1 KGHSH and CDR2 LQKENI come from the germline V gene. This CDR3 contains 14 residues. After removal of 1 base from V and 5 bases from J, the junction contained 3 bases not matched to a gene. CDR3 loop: CASSPRSGSETQYF. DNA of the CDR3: TGTGCCAGCTCACCACGGAGCGGGAGTGAGACCCAGTACTTC.

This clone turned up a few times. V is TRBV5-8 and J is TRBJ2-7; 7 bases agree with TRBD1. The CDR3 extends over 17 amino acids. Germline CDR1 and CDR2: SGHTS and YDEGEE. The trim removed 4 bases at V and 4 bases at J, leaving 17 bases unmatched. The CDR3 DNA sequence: TGTGCCAGCAGCACCCACAGTTCCCGGGACAGACTTTACGAGCAGTACTTC. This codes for CASSTHSSRDRLYEQYF.

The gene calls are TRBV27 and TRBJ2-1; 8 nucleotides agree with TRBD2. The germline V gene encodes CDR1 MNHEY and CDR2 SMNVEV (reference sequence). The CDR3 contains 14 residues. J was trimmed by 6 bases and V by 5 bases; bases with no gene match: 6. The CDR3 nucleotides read TGTGCCAGCAGTCGAAGCGGGGGAGCCAATGAGCAGTTCTTC. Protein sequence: CASSRSGGANEQFF.

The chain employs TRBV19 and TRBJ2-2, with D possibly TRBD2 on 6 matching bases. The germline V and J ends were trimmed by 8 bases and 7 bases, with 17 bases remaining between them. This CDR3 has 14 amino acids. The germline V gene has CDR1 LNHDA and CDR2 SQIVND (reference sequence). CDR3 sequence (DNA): TGTGCCAGTGATACCGGAGGGGCCAACGGGGAGCTGTTTTTT. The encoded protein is CASDTGGANGELFF.

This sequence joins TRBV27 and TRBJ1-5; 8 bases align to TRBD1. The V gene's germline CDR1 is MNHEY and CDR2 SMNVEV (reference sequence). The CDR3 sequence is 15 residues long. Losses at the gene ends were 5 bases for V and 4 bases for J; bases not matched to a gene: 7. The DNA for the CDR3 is TGTGCCAGCAGTCCTGACAGGGGCGCTAATCAGCCCCAGCATTTT. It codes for CASSPDRGANQPQHF.